This TCR beta chain was sequenced in a study of T cell responses to AZD1222 COVID-19 vaccine. Regarding the study as a whole: Spike was spanned by vaccine-associated CD4 TCRs, which were dominant at 160-218 and 743-854.

As for this clone: What it binds is not known.

Clones were sequenced by immunoSEQ multiplex PCR, and TCRdb holds only the in-frame ones, with some missing. The sample has 95,000 to 150,000 clones; about 90% are singletons. The germline V and J ends were trimmed by 7 bases and 2 bases, with 5 bases remaining between them. The CDR3 extends over 12 amino acids. Germline lookup yields CDR1 SNHLY and CDR2 FYNNEI. The sample was peripheral blood, taken on day 0 of AZD1222 vaccination. J is TRBJ2-2 and V is TRBV2; D not certain. The TCR comes from an adult in good health. The chain's CDR3 is CASNLNTGELFF. CDR3 nucleotide sequence: TGTGCCAGCAACCTCAACACCGGGGAGCTGTTTTTT.